One T cell receptor beta chain is described in this entry. Sequence at one end of the junction differs from germline and may be a read error. Enrollment shut out patients with autoimmune disease history or systemic immunosuppression. Germline loops: CDR1 SGHTA, CDR2 FQGTGA. The CDR3 extends over 13 amino acids. This sample stems from a study of OX40 agonist ivuxolimab in advanced cancers. Study context: Across the patients, intravenous ivuxolimab was delivered every 2 weeks at 0.01 to 10 mg/kg.

TCRdb's copy holds only in-frame clones and misses some; the assay was immunoSEQ multiplex PCR. The sample contains nearly 50,000 clones, more than 70% of which appear only once. The specimen was CD4+ or CD8+ T cells sorted from blood, collected in a trial of the OX40 agonist ivuxolimab. This TCR was sampled from an adult with an advanced solid tumor such as melanoma, head and neck, liver or kidney cancer. The rearrangement links TRBV7-3 to TRBJ2-3; the D is unclear. The CDR3 bases are TGTGCCAGCAGCGCACTCCCGGGTGAGGCTACCAATTTT. Translating it yields CASSALPGEATNF.